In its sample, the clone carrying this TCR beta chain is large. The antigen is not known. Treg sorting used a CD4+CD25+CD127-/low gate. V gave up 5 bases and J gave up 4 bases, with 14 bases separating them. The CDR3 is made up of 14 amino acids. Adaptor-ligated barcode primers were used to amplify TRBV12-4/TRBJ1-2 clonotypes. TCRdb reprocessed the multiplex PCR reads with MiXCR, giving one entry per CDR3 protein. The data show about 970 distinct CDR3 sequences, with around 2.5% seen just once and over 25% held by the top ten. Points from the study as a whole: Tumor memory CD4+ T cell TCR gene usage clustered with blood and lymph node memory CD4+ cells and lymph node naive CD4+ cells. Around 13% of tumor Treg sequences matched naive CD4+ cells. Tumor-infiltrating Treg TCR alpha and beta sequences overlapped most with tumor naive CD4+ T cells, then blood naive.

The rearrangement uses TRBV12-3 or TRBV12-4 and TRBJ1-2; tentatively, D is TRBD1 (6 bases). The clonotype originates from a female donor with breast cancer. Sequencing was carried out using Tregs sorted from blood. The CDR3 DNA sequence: TGTGCCAGCAGTATACCAGGGGCTGGCTATGGCTACACCTTC. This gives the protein CASSIPGAGYGYTF.